This T cell receptor (beta chain) was retrieved from a study of blood T cell repertoires in COVID-19. V lost 1 base and J lost 9, with 7 bases in between. Germline lookup yields CDR1 MGHRA and CDR2 YSYEKL. This CDR3 contains 12 residues. As originally analysed: Estimation of nucleated cell counts was performed using reference gene primer amplification. Repertoires were generated with immunoSEQ multiplex PCR, while TCRdb's copy carries only in-frame clones and drops some. V and J calls and clone size are those listed in that table; D and trimming were worked out from the DNA. This sample has hundreds of thousands of clones, with nearly 90% found just once.

The sample taken for sequencing was peripheral blood. V gene TRBV4-1 combines with J gene TRBJ1-5; no clear D gene. The source is a woman younger than 45 with COVID-19, enrolled during active disease. In DNA form, the CDR3 reads TGCGCCAGCAGCCAAGTTGGAGGGCCCCAGCATTTT. Amino acid sequence: CASSQVGGPQHF.